This entry describes one TCR beta chain. Its matching antigen is unknown. TCRdb passed the RT-PCR reads through MiXCR, listing each CDR3 protein once. The sample includes 550,000 to 800,000 distinct CDR3 sequences, around 14% of them seen just once. Germline CDR1 is SNHLY and CDR2 is FYNNEI. V shed 6 bases and J shed 2 bases, with 8 bases lying between them. There are 12 residues in the CDR3. This record belongs to a study of response to subunit inactivated influenza vaccine. Study-wide results and caveats: The authors suggested that every seasonal influenza vaccination recruits few new T cells.

The chain recombines TRBV2 with TRBJ2-7; D uncertain. The sample here was PBMCs from blood, taken 12 days after vaccination. This receptor was taken from a man aged 45 to 65 who received an inactivated influenza vaccine. The CDR3 sequence is CASRTSAYEQYF. CDR3 bases: TGTGCCAGCAGGACCAGCGCCTACGAGCAGTACTTC.